This T cell receptor (beta chain) was recorded in a study of control samples from healthy donors and cancer patients. Measured with immunoSEQ multiplex PCR; TCRdb has only the in-frame clones, and not every one. The table has approximately 100,000 clones, about 91% seen once; the top ten hold around 14%. This clone appeared a single time. The CDR3 has 16 residues. The V gene's germline CDR1 is SGHTA and CDR2 FQGTGA. V gave up 1 base and J gave up 8 bases; unmatched junction bases: 10. The sequenced sample consisted of blood. The TCR comes from a man aged 25-45 years in good health. The chain combines TRBV7-3 with TRBJ2-1, with 8 bases lining up with TRBD1. CDR3 DNA sequence: TGTGCCAGCAGCTTAAGTCCCGGACAGGGCGGGGATGAGCAGTTCTTC. Translation: CASSLSPGQGGDEQFF.